One sample yielded the 22 T cell receptor beta chains listed below, sequenced in a study of T cell clones after liver transplantation. Repertoires were generated with immunoSEQ multiplex PCR, while TCRdb's copy carries only in-frame clones and drops some. The sample yields about 85,000 clones, roughly 80% seen once. The input for sequencing was CD4+ T cells from blood, taken around 42 months after liver transplant. The receptors shown here come from a human patient who received a liver transplant. Some T cells may have come from the graft donor.

The V and J genes are TRBV5-1 and TRBJ2-1, with 8 bases that match TRBD1. The CDR3 spans 17 residues. With V trimmed by 0 bases and J by 7 bases, 12 bases remained unmatched. Germline-derived CDR1 and CDR2 are SGHRS and YFSETQ. CDR3 amino acids: CASSLGPGQGRINEQFF. The CDR3, as DNA: TGCGCCAGCAGCTTGGGCCCCGGACAGGGTAGAATAAATGAGCAGTTCTTC.

The rearrangement links TRBV5-4 to TRBJ2-3; 7 bases are shared with TRBD2. Germline loops: CDR1 SGHNT, CDR2 YYREEE (reference sequence). This CDR3 has 15 residues. V dropped 3 bases and J dropped 6; count of bases not matched to a gene: 10. In nucleotides, the CDR3 is TGTGCCAGCAGCTCCCTAGCGGCCTCGCGGGATACGCAGTATTTT. Protein sequence: CASSSLAASRDTQYF.

The chain joins TRBV18 to TRBJ2-5; tentative D call: TRBD1 (5 bases). Trimming cost V 3 bases and J 1 base, with 12 bases left between them. Per the germline V gene, CDR1 is KGHSH and CDR2 is LQKENI. This CDR3 spans 15 amino acids. CDR3 coding DNA: TGTGCCAGCTCACCTACCCAACAGGCCCAAGAGACCCAGTACTTC. The encoded protein is CASSPTQQAQETQYF. Complete variable domain (other parts from reference TRBV18 and TRBJ2-5): NAGVMQNPRHLVRRRGQEARLRCSPMKGHSHVYWYRQLPEEGLKFMVYLQKENIIDESGMPKERFSAEFPKEGPSILRIQQVVRGDSAAYFCASSPTQQAQETQYFGPGTRLLVL.

The V and J genes are TRBV5-1 and TRBJ1-2; weak D call: TRBD1 (5 bases). The CDR3 covers 14 residues. Germline lookup yields CDR1 SGHRS and CDR2 YFSETQ. V lost 3 bases, J lost 1 base, and 10 bases lay in between. The CDR3 region is CASSSDGGNYGYTF. CDR3 in DNA: TGCGCCAGCAGCTCGGACGGGGGTAACTATGGCTACACCTTC.

This clone came up once. The chain carries TRBV27 and TRBJ2-7, with D possibly being TRBD1 (7 bases). The CDR3 is 14 amino acids. Germline CDR1 reads MNHEY; CDR2 reads SMNVEV (reference sequence). Trimming shortened V by 4 bases and J by 7 bases, and 17 bases separated the two germline ends. Written as DNA, the CDR3 is TGTGCCAGCAGTTCCCCCTCACAGGGGAGGGAGCAGTACTTC. The encoded protein is CASSSPSQGREQYF.

The gene calls are TRBV7-3 and TRBJ2-3; 15 bases line up with TRBD2. The CDR3 sequence is 16 residues long. CDR1 SGHTA and CDR2 FQGTGA come from the germline V gene. Losses at the gene ends were 5 bases for V and 4 bases for J; bases not matched to a gene: 4. The CDR3 nucleotides are TGTGCCAGCAGCCTCGGACTAGCGGGAGGGCCAGATACGCAGTATTTT. Residues: CASSLGLAGGPDTQYF.

The V gene is TRBV7-2, the J gene TRBJ2-1, with a tentative D call TRBD2 (6 bases). This CDR3 contains 16 residues. Germline V lookup: CDR1 SGHTA, CDR2 FQGNSA. Between the trimmed V and J ends, which lost 1 base and 4 bases, there was a span of 14 bases. The CDR3 is CASSLGGGSGYNEQFF. CDR3 DNA sequence: TGTGCCAGCAGCTTAGGGGGTGGTAGCGGTTACAATGAGCAGTTCTTC. Based on the CDR3 plus reference TRBV7-2 and TRBJ2-1, the full variable domain is GAGVSQSPSNKVTEKGKDVELRCDPISGHTALYWYRQSLGQGLEFLIYFQGNSAPDKSGLPSDRFSAERTGGSVSTLTIQRTQQEDSAVYLCASSLGGGSGYNEQFFGPGTRLTVL.

The CDR3 coding sequence is TGTGCCAGCAGCCCGGGGGGCGGGGGCACGTTTGGGGGCTACACCTTC. Translated, it gives CASSPGGGGTFGGYTF. The chain has TRBV7-3 and TRBJ1-2, with D maybe TRBD1 (6 bases). Germline values: CDR1 SGHTA, CDR2 FQGTGA. V gave up 5 bases and J gave up 8 bases, with 24 bases separating them. The CDR3 has 16 residues. The whole variable domain, remainder taken from reference TRBV7-3 and TRBJ1-2, is GAGVSQTPSNKVTEKGKYVELRCDPISGHTALYWYRQSLGQGPEFLIYFQGTGAADDSGLPNDRFFAVRPEGSVSTLKIQRTERGDSAVYLCASSPGGGGTFGGYTFGSGTRLTVV.

The table lists this clone with a few counts. This CDR3 is CASSLGQGGREQYF. The CDR3 nucleotides are TGCGCCAGCAGCTTGGGGCAGGGGGGGCGCGAGCAGTACTTC. J is TRBJ2-7 and V is TRBV5-1; either TRBD1 or TRBD2 may supply D (7 bases each). Trimming pared 0 bases from V and 6 bases from J, leaving 13 bases between. The V gene's germline CDR1 is SGHRS and CDR2 YFSETQ. The CDR3 contains 14 residues.

CDR3: CASSIGPNYGYTF. CDR3 DNA: TGTGCCAGCTCAATAGGGCCCAACTATGGCTACACCTTC. V is TRBV18 and J is TRBJ1-2; D remains ambiguous. The CDR3 runs 13 residues. Between the trimmed V and J ends, which lost 5 bases and 2 bases, there was a span of 9 bases. Germline values: CDR1 KGHSH, CDR2 LQKENI.

The rearrangement uses TRBV28 and TRBJ1-2; 8 bases fit TRBD1. Germline V lookup: CDR1 MDHEN, CDR2 SYDVKM. This CDR3 contains 17 residues. J lost 0 bases, V lost 5 bases, and 11 bases had no gene match. The CDR3: CASSQGAGGKPNYGYTF. The CDR3 DNA reads TGTGCCAGCAGTCAGGGGGCAGGGGGCAAACCTAACTATGGCTACACCTTC.

The gene calls are TRBV4-2 and TRBJ2-1; 10 bases align to TRBD2. The trim removed 3 bases at V and 7 bases at J, leaving 9 bases unmatched. The V gene's germline CDR1 is LGHNA and CDR2 YNFKEQ. This CDR3 spans 16 amino acids. The CDR3 here is CASSHTITTSGNEQFF. The CDR3 DNA follows: TGTGCCAGCAGCCACACCATTACGACTAGCGGGAATGAGCAGTTCTTC.

This clone was picked up a small number of times. This chain joins TRBV6-5 and TRBJ2-5; a possible D gene is TRBD1 (6 bases). The CDR3 consists of 14 residues. Germline CDR1 MNHEY, CDR2 SVGAGI. Trimming stripped 8 bases from V and 5 bases from J, with 18 bases between. The CDR3 nucleotides read TGTGCCAGCGGACAATCAGGGGTGGTGGAGACCCAGTACTTC. This encodes CASGQSGVVETQYF.

J is TRBJ1-1 and V is TRBV5-1; possibly TRBD1 for D (5 bases). CDR3 size: 15 residues. Germline V lookup: CDR1 SGHRS, CDR2 YFSETQ. The V and J ends lost 0 bases and 0 bases respectively, with 9 bases between them. The DNA of the CDR3 is TGCGCCAGCAGCTTGGCGGACATTATGAACACTGAAGCTTTCTTT. Protein product: CASSLADIMNTEAFF. Full variable domain (remainder filled in from reference TRBV5-1 and TRBJ1-1): KAGVTQTPRYLIKTRGQQVTLSCSPISGHRSVSWYQQTPGQGLQFLFEYFSETQRNKGNFPGRFSGRQFSNSRSEMNVSTLELGDSALYLCASSLADIMNTEAFFGQGTRLTVV.

This clone was counted once. The chain has TRBV6-1 and TRBJ2-7, with 10 bases matching TRBD1. Trimming at V came to 5 bases and at J to 11 bases, leaving 9 bases not matched to a gene. The CDR3 is 13 residues long. Germline loops: CDR1 MNHNS, CDR2 SASEGT. CDR3 sequence: CASSTPDRGRKYF. The DNA of the CDR3 is TGTGCCAGCAGTACCCCGGACAGGGGGAGGAAGTACTTC.

The rearrangement uses TRBV6-5 and TRBJ2-1; D might be TRBD1 (7 bases). The V gene's germline CDR1 is MNHEY and CDR2 SVGAGI. V lost 5 bases and J 12 bases, leaving 20 bases between the germline ends. The CDR3 runs to 14 residues. The CDR3 DNA sequence: TGTGCCAGCAGTCAGACTAGGGACAGACAAGGGCAGTTCTTC. The encoded protein is CASSQTRDRQGQFF.

The genes are TRBV19 and TRBJ1-2, with TRBD1 matching 8 bases. The CDR3 length is 16 residues. J was trimmed by 0 bases and V by 5 bases; bases with no gene match: 8. Germline V gene lookup returns CDR1 LNHDA and CDR2 SQIVND (reference sequence). The CDR3 sequence: CASSSGQVNANYGYTF. The CDR3, as DNA: TGTGCCAGTAGTTCGGGACAGGTCAATGCTAACTATGGCTACACCTTC.

The chain carries TRBV10-3 and TRBJ1-2, with unresolved D. Germline V gives CDR1 ENHRY, CDR2 SYGVKD. This CDR3 is built from 17 residues. Deletions cut 1 base from V and 4 bases from J, with 19 bases between. CDR3 in amino acids: CAISEFPPHNAIYGYTF. The CDR3 DNA sequence: TGTGCCATCAGTGAGTTCCCCCCCCACAACGCGATCTATGGCTACACCTTC.

The rearrangement joins TRBV5-1 to TRBJ1-4; 10 nucleotides agree with TRBD1. This CDR3 is built from 14 residues. In germline, CDR1 is SGHRS, CDR2 YFSETQ. V trimming: 2 bases; J trimming: 6 bases; junction bases outside the gene matches: 1. The chain's CDR3 is CASSFGTGDEKLFF. The CDR3 region has the DNA TGCGCCAGCAGCTTCGGGACAGGGGATGAAAAACTGTTTTTT. The whole variable domain, remainder taken from reference TRBV5-1 and TRBJ1-4, is KAGVTQTPRYLIKTRGQQVTLSCSPISGHRSVSWYQQTPGQGLQFLFEYFSETQRNKGNFPGRFSGRQFSNSRSEMNVSTLELGDSALYLCASSFGTGDEKLFFGSGTQLSVL.

The V and J genes are TRBV19 and TRBJ1-2; 10 nucleotides agree with TRBD1. The J segment lost 4 bases and the V segment lost 5 bases, leaving 7 bases of the junction unmatched. The CDR3 has 15 residues. Germline V gene lookup returns CDR1 LNHDA and CDR2 SQIVND (reference sequence). In nucleotides, the CDR3 is TGTGCCAGTAGTGAACGACAGGGGGCGGCCTATGGCTACACCTTC. Residues: CASSERQGAAYGYTF.

The V gene is TRBV11-2, the J gene TRBJ1-1, with D unclear. Per germline, CDR1 SGHAT and CDR2 FQNNGV. There are 13 residues in the CDR3. V was pared by 5 bases and J by 6 bases, with 13 bases between. Here the CDR3 reads CASSLRRVAEAFF. CDR3 nucleotides: TGTGCCAGCAGCCTCCGGAGGGTCGCTGAAGCTTTCTTT.

This chain uses TRBV5-1 with TRBJ2-6; D is undetermined. The CDR3 length is 14 residues. The V gene lost 4 bases and the J gene lost 0 bases, with 5 bases spanning the gap. Germline V gene data show CDR1 as SGHRS and CDR2 as YFSETQ. CDR3 sequence: CASSAPSGANVLTF. For the CDR3, the DNA is TGCGCCAGCAGCGCCCCCTCTGGGGCCAACGTCCTGACTTTC.